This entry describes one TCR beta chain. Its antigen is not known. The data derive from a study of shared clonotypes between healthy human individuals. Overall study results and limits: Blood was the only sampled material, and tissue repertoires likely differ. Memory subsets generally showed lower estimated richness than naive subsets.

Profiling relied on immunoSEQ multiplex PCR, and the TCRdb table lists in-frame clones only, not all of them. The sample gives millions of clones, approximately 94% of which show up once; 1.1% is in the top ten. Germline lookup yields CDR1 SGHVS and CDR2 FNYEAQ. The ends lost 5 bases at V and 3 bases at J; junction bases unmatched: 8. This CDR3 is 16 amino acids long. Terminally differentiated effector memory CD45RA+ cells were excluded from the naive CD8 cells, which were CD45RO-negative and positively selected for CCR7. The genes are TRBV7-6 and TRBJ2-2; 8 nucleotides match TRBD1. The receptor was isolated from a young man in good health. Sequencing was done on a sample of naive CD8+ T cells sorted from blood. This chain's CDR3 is CASSRGADRDTGELFF. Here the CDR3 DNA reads TGTGCCAGCAGCCGAGGGGCGGACAGGGACACCGGGGAGCTGTTTTTT. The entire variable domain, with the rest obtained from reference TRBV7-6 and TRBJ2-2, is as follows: GAGVSQSPRYKVTKRGQDVALRCDPISGHVSLYWYRQALGQGPEFLTYFNYEAQQDKSGLPNDRFSAERPEGSISTLTIQRTEQRDSAMYRCASSRGADRDTGELFFGEGSRLTVL.